This T cell receptor (beta chain) was profiled in a study of lymphopenia after photon versus proton radiotherapy. Profiling relied on immunoSEQ multiplex PCR, and the TCRdb table lists in-frame clones only, not all of them. The data show 150,000 or so clones, less than 90% seen once. Trimming cost V 6 bases and J 5 bases; bases outside gene matches: 8. The CDR3 contains 15 residues. CDR1 and CDR2 from the germline V gene are MNHEY and SVGAGI. V gene TRBV6-5 combines with J gene TRBJ2-5, with TRBD1 matching 11 bases. The sequenced sample was peripheral blood, obtained from a patient treated with photon-based radiotherapy. This sequence was found in a man aged 50-59 years with gastric cancer. CDR3: CASRTGTGGWETQYF. DNA for the CDR3: TGTGCCAGCAGAACGGGGACAGGGGGGTGGGAGACCCAGTACTTC.